One and the same sample provided the 21 T cell receptor beta chains below, sequenced in a study of blood T cell repertoires in COVID-19. Sequenced by immunoSEQ multiplex PCR; TCRdb stores in-frame clones only, minus some. This repertoire shows approximately 240,000 clones, about 88% found once; its top ten account for 2.9%. Sequenced sample: peripheral blood. The receptor set was obtained from a man aged 45 to 65 who had recovered from COVID-19.

The chain uses TRBV10-1 and TRBJ1-3; 7 positions match TRBD1. Trimming cost V 9 bases and J 2 bases; bases outside gene matches: 7. The germline gives CDR1 WNHNN, CDR2 SYGVQD (reference sequence). CDR3 length: 14 amino acids. The CDR3 coding sequence is TGCGCCAGAACAGGGGAACCCCCTGGAAACACCATATATTTT. As protein: CARTGEPPGNTIYF.

The V gene is TRBV2, the J gene TRBJ1-5, with 9 bases identical to TRBD1. J lost 7 bases, V lost 5 bases, and 12 bases had no gene match. The CDR3 runs 16 residues. Germline-derived CDR1 and CDR2 are SNHLY and FYNNEI. The CDR3 spells CASSPYRQGGEQPQHF. The CDR3 DNA follows: TGTGCCAGCAGTCCCTACAGACAGGGGGGCGAACAGCCCCAGCATTTT.

This chain connects TRBV21-1 to TRBJ1-1; the table's D gene call, TRBD1, was not cross checked with the DNA. TRBV21-1 is a recognized pseudogene. CDR3 length: 17 residues. CDR3 sequence (DNA): TGTGCCAGCAGCAAAAAAGAAGCGGGACAGGGAGGGACTGAAGCTTTCTTT. Translated: CASSKKEAGQGGTEAFF.

This clone has a handful of counts. V usage is TRBV6-6 and J usage is TRBJ2-5; 9 bases agree with TRBD2. Germline CDR1 MNHNY, CDR2 SVGAGI (reference sequence). This CDR3 comprises 17 residues. J lost 1 base, V lost 5 bases, and 11 bases had no gene match. The CDR3 coding sequence is TGTGCCAGCAGTCACGGCGGGAGGGTTCGGGGCCAAGAGACCCAGTACTTC. Its protein product is CASSHGGRVRGQETQYF.

The chain employs TRBV3-1 (or the pseudogene TRBV3-2) and TRBJ2-7; TRBD2 matches 11 bases. Unmatched junction bases numbered 7, after V lost 2 bases and J lost 4 bases. The CDR3 has 16 amino acids. Germline V CDR1 and CDR2: LGHDT, YNNKEL (reference sequence). The CDR3: CASSQRTGTSGYEQYF. DNA of the CDR3: TGTGCCAGCAGCCAACGGACCGGGACTAGCGGTTACGAGCAGTACTTC.

The genes are TRBV5-1 and TRBJ2-1; 13 nucleotides agree with TRBD2. This CDR3 has 18 amino acids. The V and J ends lost 4 bases and 1 base, in that order; junction bases with no gene match: 8. Per germline, CDR1 SGHRS and CDR2 YFSETQ. The CDR3 region is CASSLTSGRSGSYNEQFF. The DNA for the CDR3 is TGCGCCAGCAGCCTGACTAGCGGGAGGTCGGGGTCCTACAATGAGCAGTTCTTC.

In this sample, this clone turned up a few times. V usage is TRBV5-3 and J usage is TRBJ1-2; a possible D gene is TRBD1 (6 bases). TRBV5-3 is sorted into the ORF group, with uncertain function. The CDR3 is made up of 12 amino acids. The germline V and J ends were trimmed by 1 base and 8 bases, with 9 bases remaining between them. Here the CDR3 DNA reads TGTGCCAGAAGCTTGACAGGGATGGGCTACACCTTC. Residues: CARSLTGMGYTF.

This clone has only one observation. This sequence joins TRBV4-1 and TRBJ2-3; D gene unclear. Germline CDR1 is MGHRA and CDR2 is YSYEKL. The CDR3 runs to 17 residues. V lost 4 bases and J 6 bases, leaving 23 bases between the germline ends. The CDR3 spells CASSLVGIRMPWDTQYF. The DNA of the CDR3 is TGCGCCAGCAGCCTAGTCGGAATCAGGATGCCATGGGATACGCAGTATTTT.

This chain joins TRBV5-1 and TRBJ2-3; TRBD2 aligns across 13 bases. From germline, CDR1 is SGHRS and CDR2 YFSETQ. This CDR3 comprises 16 residues. J was trimmed by 5 bases and V by 7 bases; bases with no gene match: 10. CDR3 in DNA: TGCGCCAGCCTTGGGACTAGCGGGGAAGGACGAGATACGCAGTATTTT. Translation gives CASLGTSGEGRDTQYF.

The chain couples TRBV6-1 to TRBJ2-5, with 11 bases lining up with TRBD2. This CDR3 contains 16 residues. Germline lookup yields CDR1 MNHNS and CDR2 SASEGT. J gave up 1 base and V 3 bases, and 4 bases lay outside the gene matches. CDR3 DNA: TGTGCCAGCAGTGATCAGGGGACTAGCGGCCAAGAGACCCAGTACTTC. Translation: CASSDQGTSGQETQYF.

The rearrangement links TRBV6-5 to TRBJ1-1; maybe TRBD1 (6 bases). Germline CDR1 is MNHEY and CDR2 is SVGAGI. CDR3 size: 14 residues. Trimming pared 6 bases from V and 4 bases from J, leaving 15 bases between. This CDR3 reads CASSRQGGGTEAFF. The CDR3, as DNA: TGTGCCAGCAGCCGCCAAGGGGGTGGCACTGAAGCTTTCTTT.

This chain links TRBV5-1 with TRBJ2-7, with 7 bases fitting TRBD1. Trimming removed 0 bases from V and 3 bases from J; junction bases left unmatched: 18. This CDR3 region has 19 residues. Germline CDR1 and CDR2: SGHRS and YFSETQ. The CDR3 loop reads CASSLARFVDGTDFYEQYF. The CDR3 region has the DNA TGCGCCAGCAGCTTGGCCAGGTTCGTGGATGGGACAGACTTCTACGAGCAGTACTTC.

The rearrangement joins TRBV7-6 to TRBJ2-7, with a weak D call TRBD1 (5 bases). Between the trimmed V and J ends, which lost 1 base and 6 bases, there was a span of 16 bases. This CDR3 is 15 amino acids long. Germline CDR1 is SGHVS and CDR2 is FNYEAQ. The CDR3 DNA is TGTGCCAGCAGCTTAGATAGACAGACCCCCGCCGAGCAGTACTTC. As protein: CASSLDRQTPAEQYF.

The rearrangement links TRBV28 to TRBJ2-4, with D possibly matching TRBD2 (6 bases). Germline loops: CDR1 MDHEN, CDR2 SYDVKM. The CDR3 is made up of 19 amino acids. Trimming left V 4 bases short and J 3 bases short, with 25 bases between. The CDR3 sequence is CASSSPRLRGGEGKNIQYF. The CDR3, as DNA: TGTGCCAGCAGTTCGCCACGCCTTAGGGGAGGAGAGGGCAAAAACATTCAGTACTTC.

The rearrangement links TRBV18 to TRBJ2-5; D gene unclear. V lost 6 bases to trimming and J lost 5 bases, with 10 bases between them. Per germline, CDR1 KGHSH and CDR2 LQKENI. The CDR3 has 12 residues. The CDR3 bases are TGTGCCAGCTCGTCTGTCGGGGAGACCCAGTACTTC. This sequence encodes CASSSVGETQYF.

This clone was observed once. The chain uses TRBV18 and TRBJ1-2; no clear D gene. Germline lookup yields CDR1 KGHSH and CDR2 LQKENI. Trimming left V 3 bases short and J 5 bases short, with 10 bases between. The length of the CDR3 is 13 residues. The CDR3 DNA is TGTGCCAGCTCACCGGACGCGGGGTATGGCTACACCTTC. This encodes CASSPDAGYGYTF.

The gene calls are TRBV6-6 and TRBJ2-7; D not resolved. The V end was cut by 6 bases, the J end by 7 bases, with 10 bases between. Germline CDR1 MNHNY, CDR2 SVGAGI (reference sequence). The CDR3 totals 11 residues. The CDR3 coding sequence is TGTGCCAGCAGCGAACTAATTGAGCAGTACTTC. It codes for CASSELIEQYF.

V gene TRBV19 combines with J gene TRBJ2-1; possibly TRBD2 for D (5 bases). Germline assignment: CDR1 LNHDA and CDR2 SQIVND (reference sequence). The V end was cut by 5 bases, the J end by 10 bases, with 15 bases between. CDR3 length: 13 amino acids. The CDR3 DNA follows: TGTGCCAGTAGTCCCATTCCCCCGGGGGAGCAGTTCTTC. Its translation is CASSPIPPGEQFF.

The chain is built from TRBV19 and TRBJ1-3; 7 bases agree with TRBD1. The junction had 13 bases not matched to a gene; V was cut back by 11 bases and J by 0 bases. This CDR3 is built from 16 residues. Germline V gene lookup returns CDR1 LNHDA and CDR2 SQIVND (reference sequence). The CDR3 here is CADRSGGYRSGNTIYF. The DNA of the CDR3 is TGTGCCGACCGATCAGGGGGATACCGCTCTGGAAACACCATATATTTT.

The chain carries TRBV18 and TRBJ2-7; D not resolved. Germline V CDR1 and CDR2: KGHSH, LQKENI. Trimming left V 0 bases short and J 3 bases short, with 9 bases between. The CDR3 runs 14 residues. Here the CDR3 DNA reads TGTGCCAGCTCACCACCGGAACAGATCTACGAGCAGTACTTC. This codes for CASSPPEQIYEQYF.

V gene TRBV19 combines with J gene TRBJ1-5; no definite D call. V was clipped by 0 bases and J by 2 bases, with 5 bases between them. CDR1 is LNHDA, CDR2 SQIVND, per germline (reference sequence). The CDR3 sequence is 14 residues long. The chain's CDR3 is CASSIDTGNQPQHF. As DNA, the CDR3 is TGTGCCAGTAGTATAGATACAGGCAATCAGCCCCAGCATTTT.